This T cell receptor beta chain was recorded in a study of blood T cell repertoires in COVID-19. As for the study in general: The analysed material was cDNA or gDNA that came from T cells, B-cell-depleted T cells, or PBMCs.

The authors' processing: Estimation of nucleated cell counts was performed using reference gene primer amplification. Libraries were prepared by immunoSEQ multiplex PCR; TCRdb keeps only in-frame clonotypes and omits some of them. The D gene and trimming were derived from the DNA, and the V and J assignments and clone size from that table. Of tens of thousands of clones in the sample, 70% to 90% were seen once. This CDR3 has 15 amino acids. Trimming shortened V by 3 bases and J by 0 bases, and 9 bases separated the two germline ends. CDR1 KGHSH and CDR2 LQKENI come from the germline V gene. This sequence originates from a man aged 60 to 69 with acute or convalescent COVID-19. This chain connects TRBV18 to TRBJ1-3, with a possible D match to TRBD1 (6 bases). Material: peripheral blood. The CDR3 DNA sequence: TGTGCCAGCTCACCGACAGGTTTCTCTGGAAACACCATATATTTT. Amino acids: CASSPTGFSGNTIYF.